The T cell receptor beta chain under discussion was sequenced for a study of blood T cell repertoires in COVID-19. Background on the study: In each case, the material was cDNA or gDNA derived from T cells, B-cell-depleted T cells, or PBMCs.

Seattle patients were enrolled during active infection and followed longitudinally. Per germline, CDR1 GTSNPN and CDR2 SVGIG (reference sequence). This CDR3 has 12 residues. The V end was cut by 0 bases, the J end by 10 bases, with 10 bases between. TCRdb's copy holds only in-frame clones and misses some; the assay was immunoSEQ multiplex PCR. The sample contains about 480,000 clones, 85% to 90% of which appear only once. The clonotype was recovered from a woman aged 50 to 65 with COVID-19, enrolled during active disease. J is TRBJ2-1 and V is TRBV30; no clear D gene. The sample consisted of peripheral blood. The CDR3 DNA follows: TGTGCCTGGAGTGTTAGGAGAGCAGAGCAGTTCTTC. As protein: CAWSVRRAEQFF.